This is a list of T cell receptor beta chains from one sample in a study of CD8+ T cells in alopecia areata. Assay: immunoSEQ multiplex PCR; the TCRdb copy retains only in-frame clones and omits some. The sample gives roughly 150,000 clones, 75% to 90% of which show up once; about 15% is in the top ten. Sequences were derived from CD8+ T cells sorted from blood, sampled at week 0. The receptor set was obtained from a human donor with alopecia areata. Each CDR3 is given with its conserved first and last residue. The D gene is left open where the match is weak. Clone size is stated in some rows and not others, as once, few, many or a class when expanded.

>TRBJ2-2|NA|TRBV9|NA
TGTGCCAGCAGCGTAACCATCCGGGACACTTACACCGGGGAGCTGTTTTTT
CASSVTIRDTYTGELFF
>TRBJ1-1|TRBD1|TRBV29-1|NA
TGCAGCGTTGATGGACAGGGGAACACTGAAGCTTTCTTT
CSVDGQGNTEAFF
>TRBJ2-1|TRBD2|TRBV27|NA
TGTGCCAGCAGTTCCAGCGGGAGGGCCCGTGAGCAGTTCTTC
CASSSSGRAREQFF
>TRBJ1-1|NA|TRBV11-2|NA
TGTGCCAGCAGCTTACAGGGGATAGGGGCCACTGAAGCTTTCTTT
CASSLQGIGATEAFF
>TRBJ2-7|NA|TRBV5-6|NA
TGTGCCAGCAGCTTGCGGTCCTTGGGCGACGAGCAGTACTTC
CASSLRSLGDEQYF
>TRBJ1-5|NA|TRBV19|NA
TGTGCCAGTAGTATCGGGAGCCCTAGCAATCAGCCCCAGCATTTT
CASSIGSPSNQPQHF
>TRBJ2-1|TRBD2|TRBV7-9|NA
TGTGCCAGCAGCCAAGCGGGAGCCTACAATGAGCAGTTCTTC
CASSQAGAYNEQFF
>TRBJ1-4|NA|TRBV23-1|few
TGCGCCAGCAGTCAATCCGGTGATGAAAAACTGTTTTTT
CASSQSGDEKLFF
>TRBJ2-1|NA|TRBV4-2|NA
TGTGCCAGCAGCCAAGAGGGGAATGAGCAGTTCTTC
CASSQEGNEQFF
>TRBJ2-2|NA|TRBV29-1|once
TGCAGCGTTTCGGTTGGCGGGATTGAGTTCGCCGGGGAGCTGTTTTTT
CSVSVGGIEFAGELFF
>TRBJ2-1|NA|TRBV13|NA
TGTGCCAGCAGCCTGGGGCGGAGCTCCTACAATGAGCAGTTCTTC
CASSLGRSSYNEQFF
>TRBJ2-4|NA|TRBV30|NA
TGTGCCTGGAGTTCAGATAGGGGAAACATTCAGTACTTC
CAWSSDRGNIQYF
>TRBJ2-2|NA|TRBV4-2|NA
TGTGCCAGCAGCCAAGATCCAGTCACCACCGGGGAGCTGTTTTTT
CASSQDPVTTGELFF
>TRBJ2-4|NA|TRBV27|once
TGTGCCAGCAGTTATTCAGGGCCCCGAAACATTCAGTACTTC
CASSYSGPRNIQYF
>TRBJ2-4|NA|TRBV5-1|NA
TGCGCCAGCAGCTTGGGTCACGCGGGTCCGGCCAAAAACATTCAGTACTTC
CASSLGHAGPAKNIQYF
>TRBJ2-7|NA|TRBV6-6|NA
TGTGCCAGCAGTTACTCGAGCCAGACTGATGAGCAGTACTTC
CASSYSSQTDEQYF
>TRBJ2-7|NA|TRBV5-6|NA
TGTGCCAGCAGCTTGGGTGGGTTCTACGAGCAGTACTTC
CASSLGGFYEQYF
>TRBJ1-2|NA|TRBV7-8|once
TGTGCCAGCAGCCCGACAGGAGCCAACTATGGCTACACCTTC
CASSPTGANYGYTF
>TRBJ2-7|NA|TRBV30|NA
TGTGCCTGGAGTGTCGGCGGGACGGGCGAGCAGTACTTC
CAWSVGGTGEQYF
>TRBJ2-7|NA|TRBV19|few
TGTGCCAGTAGTATTTTGGACGGGACCTACGAGCAGTACTTC
CASSILDGTYEQYF
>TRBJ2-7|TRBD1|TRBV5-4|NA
TGTGCCAGCAGCTTTGGGACAGCCTACGAGCAGTACTTC
CASSFGTAYEQYF
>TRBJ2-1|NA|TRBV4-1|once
TGCGCCAGCAGCCCGAGTACAGTAACCAATGAGCAGTTCTTC
CASSPSTVTNEQFF
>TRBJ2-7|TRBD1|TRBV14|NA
TGTGCCAGCAGCACCCGACAGGGTAGCTCCTACGAGCAGTACTTC
CASSTRQGSSYEQYF
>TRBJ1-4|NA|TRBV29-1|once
TGCAGCGGGGCAACTAATGAAAAACTGTTTTTT
CSGATNEKLFF
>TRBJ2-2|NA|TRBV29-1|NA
TGCAGCGTTAGTGTGTCGTTCGAAACCGGGGAGCTGTTTTTT
CSVSVSFETGELFF
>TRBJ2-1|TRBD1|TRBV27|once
TGTGCCAGCAGTTTAAGGGACAGGGGAGGAAATGAGCAGTTCTTC
CASSLRDRGGNEQFF
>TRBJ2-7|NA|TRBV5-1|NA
TGCGCCAGCAGCTTGGAAGTTTCAGACCTCTACGAGCAGTACTTC
CASSLEVSDLYEQYF
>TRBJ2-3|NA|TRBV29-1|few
TGCAGCGTTGACTGGGGGCCTAGCACAGATACGCAGTATTTT
CSVDWGPSTDTQYF
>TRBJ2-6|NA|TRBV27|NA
TGTGCCAGCTCCGGGACTTCCTCTGGGGCCAACGTCCTGACTTTC
CASSGTSSGANVLTF
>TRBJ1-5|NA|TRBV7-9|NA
TGTGCCAGCAGCTTAGGCATCGGGGATCAGCCCCAGCATTTT
CASSLGIGDQPQHF
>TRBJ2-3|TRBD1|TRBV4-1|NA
TGCGCCAGCAGCCAAGAACCGGGACAGGGGGCTGATACGCAGTATTTT
CASSQEPGQGADTQYF
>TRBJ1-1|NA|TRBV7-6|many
TGTGCCAGCAGCTTAGCGCCCGCCGGGGAAGCTTTCTTT
CASSLAPAGEAFF
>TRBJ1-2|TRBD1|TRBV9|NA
TGTGCCAGCAGCGTCCGGGACAGGCCTTATGGCTACACCTTC
CASSVRDRPYGYTF
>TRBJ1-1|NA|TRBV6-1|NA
TGTGCCAGCAGTGAACTGATAGGCTCATTCACTGAAGCTTTCTTT
CASSELIGSFTEAFF
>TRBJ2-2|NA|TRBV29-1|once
TGCAGCGTTGCAATAACCGGGGAGCTGTTTTTT
CSVAITGELFF
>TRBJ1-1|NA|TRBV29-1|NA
TGCAGCGCCTCGGGGGGGTCGACTGAAGCTTTCTTT
CSASGGSTEAFF
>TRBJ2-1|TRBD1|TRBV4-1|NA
TGCGCCAGCAGCCAAGGGGACAGGGGTATACGAGGTGAGCAGTTCTTC
CASSQGDRGIRGEQFF
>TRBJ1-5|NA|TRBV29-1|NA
TGCAGCGTTCAAAGCGGGGCAGGGGCCAATCAGCCCCAGCATTTT
CSVQSGAGANQPQHF
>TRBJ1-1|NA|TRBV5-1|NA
TGCGCCAGCAGCTTGGGCGGGGGGACTGAAGCTTTCTTT
CASSLGGGTEAFF
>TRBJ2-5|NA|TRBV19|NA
TGTGCCAGTAGCCCAGAGGGACATAGTCAAGAGACCCAGTACTTC
CASSPEGHSQETQYF
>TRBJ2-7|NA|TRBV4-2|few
TGTGCCAGCAGCCAAGATGCGGGGGCACTACAATACGAGCAGTACTTC
CASSQDAGALQYEQYF
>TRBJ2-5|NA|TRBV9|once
TGTGCCAGCAGCGCAGACGGAGTTCAAGAGACCCAGTACTTC
CASSADGVQETQYF
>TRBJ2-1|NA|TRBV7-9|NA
TGTGCCAGCAGCTTGGCCAGAATCGATGAGCAGTTCTTC
CASSLARIDEQFF
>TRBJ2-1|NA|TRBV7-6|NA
TGTGCCAGCAGCTTTCCCTCCGGGACTGGGAGCTCCTACAATGAGCAGTTCTTC
CASSFPSGTGSSYNEQFF
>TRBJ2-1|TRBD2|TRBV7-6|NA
TGTGCCAGCAGCTCCTCGACTAGCGGGGGATTATACAATGAGCAGTTCTTC
CASSSSTSGGLYNEQFF
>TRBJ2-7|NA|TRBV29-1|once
TGCAGCGTTTGGATCCTCTACGAGCAGTACTTC
CSVWILYEQYF
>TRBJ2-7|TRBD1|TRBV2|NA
TGTGCCAGCAGTGGTTTGTTCACATTGGGACAGCACTACGAGCAGTACTTC
CASSGLFTLGQHYEQYF
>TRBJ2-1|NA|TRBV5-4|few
TGTGCCAGCAGCTTGGAGTCCGATGAGCAGTTCTTC
CASSLESDEQFF
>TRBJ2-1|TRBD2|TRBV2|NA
TGTGCCACCATACTAACTAGCGGGGCGTCCAATGAGCAGTTCTTC
CATILTSGASNEQFF
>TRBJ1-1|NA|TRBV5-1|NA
TGCGCCAGCAGCTTGGCCGGGAGGACTGAAGCTTTCTTT
CASSLAGRTEAFF
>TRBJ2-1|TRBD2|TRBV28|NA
TGTGCCAGCAGTTGGGGGACTAGCATCTCCTACAATGAGCAGTTCTTC
CASSWGTSISYNEQFF
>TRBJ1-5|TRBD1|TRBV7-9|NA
TGTGCCAGCAGCTTACTCACCGCGGGACAGGGCCGGGGAGATCAGCCCCAGCATTTT
CASSLLTAGQGRGDQPQHF
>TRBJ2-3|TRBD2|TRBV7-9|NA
TGTGCCAGCAGCTCACCCCCAGCGGGAGGCACAGATACGCAGTATTTT
CASSSPPAGGTDTQYF
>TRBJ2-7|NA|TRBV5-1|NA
TGCGCCAGCAGCCCCGGACAGATCTACGAGCAGTACTTC
CASSPGQIYEQYF
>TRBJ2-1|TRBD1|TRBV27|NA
TGTGCCAGCAGTTGGACAGGACGAGGGAATGAGCAGTTCTTC
CASSWTGRGNEQFF
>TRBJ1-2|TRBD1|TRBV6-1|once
TGTGCCAGCAGCCCAACCCCACAGGGGGGGTATGGCTACACCTTC
CASSPTPQGGYGYTF
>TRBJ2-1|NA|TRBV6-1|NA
TGTGCCAGCAGCCTTGGGGGGCCCGGTGAGCAGTTCTTC
CASSLGGPGEQFF